These T cell receptor beta chains were read from a single sample in a study of blood T cell repertoires in COVID-19. Generated by immunoSEQ multiplex PCR, the TCRdb table keeps only in-frame clones and is missing some. The table shows about 250,000 clones, with 85% occurring only once. Sequenced: PBMCs or T cells enriched from blood (not recorded which). All receptors derive from a woman aged 45-65 years with acute COVID-19. Each CDR3 is given with its conserved first and last residue. D genes are given only for firm matches. The size entry is marked missing in some rows and otherwise reads once, few, many or a size class.

V	D	size	J	CDR3	DNA
TRBV27	NA	NA	TRBJ1-1	CASSLSGNTGNAFF	TGTGCCAGCAGTTTATCGGGGAATACAGGGAACGCTTTCTTT
TRBV10-2	NA	NA	TRBJ1-5	CASSEQFSNQPQHF	TGCGCCAGCAGTGAGCAATTTAGCAATCAGCCCCAGCATTTT
TRBV7-3	NA	few	TRBJ2-1	CASSPSRRDNEQFF	TGTGCCAGCAGCCCCTCCCGACGGGACAATGAGCAGTTCTTC
TRBV9	NA	NA	TRBJ1-3	CASSVRNTIYF	TGTGCCAGCAGCGTTAGAAACACCATATATTTT
TRBV7-2	NA	NA	TRBJ1-2	CASSSGAANYGYTF	TGTGCCAGCAGCTCAGGGGCGGCTAACTATGGCTACACCTTC
TRBV29-1	TRBD2	NA	TRBJ2-7	CSVGLAGPYEQYF	TGCAGCGTTGGACTAGCGGGGCCCTACGAGCAGTACTTC
TRBV20-1	NA	NA	TRBJ1-6	CSASIQGGISPLHF	TGCAGTGCTAGTATACAGGGTGGTATTTCACCCCTCCACTTT
TRBV18	TRBD1	NA	TRBJ1-5	CASSSRQGHQFAPQHF	TGTGCCAGCTCATCACGACAGGGCCACCAGTTTGCGCCCCAGCATTTT
TRBV19	TRBD1	NA	TRBJ1-5	CASIPTGGFNQPQHF	TGTGCCAGTATCCCGACAGGGGGCTTCAATCAGCCCCAGCATTTT
TRBV4-1	NA	NA	TRBJ2-5	CASSQVALEETQYF	TGCGCCAGCAGCCAAGTGGCCCTTGAAGAGACCCAGTACTTC
TRBV25-1	NA	NA	TRBJ1-2	CASEDSNYGYTF	TGTGCCAGTGAGGACAGTAACTATGGCTACACCTTC
TRBV19	NA	NA	TRBJ1-1	CASSSTVNTEAFF	TGTGCCAGTAGTTCGACAGTGAACACTGAAGCTTTCTTT